A selection of T cell receptor beta chains follows, all from one sample in a study of T cells in localized non-small cell lung cancer. The table came from immunoSEQ multiplex PCR; TCRdb's copy has only in-frame clones and leaves some out. The sample has about 82,000 clones, around 80% seen once. This specimen was PBMCs, taken before any cancer treatment. The receptor source for this set is a man between 40 and 70 years old with stage II squamous cell lung carcinoma. CDR3s include the opening cysteine and the closing phenylalanine or tryptophan. The order of the fields is CDR3 length, D gene, clone size, J gene, V gene, CDR3 DNA, CDR3 protein. D genes are given only for firm matches. Clone size is not always given. Where it is, it says once, few, many or a class for expanded clones.

15,TRBD2,NA,TRBJ2-3,TRBV5-1,TGCGCCAGCAGCTTGGGCGGACTAGCGGACTATACGCAGTATTTT,CASSLGGLADYTQYF
15,NA,NA,TRBJ2-3,TRBV28,TGTGCCAGCAGTCCCATGGGCGGTAGCACAGATACGCAGTATTTT,CASSPMGGSTDTQYF
12,NA,many,TRBJ1-1,TRBV7-9,TGTGCCAGCAGCCTTACCCCCGGTGAAGCTTTCTTT,CASSLTPGEAFF
13,NA,NA,TRBJ2-7,TRBV7-8,TGTGCCAGCAGTCTTACGGGCTTCTACGAGCAGTACTTC,CASSLTGFYEQYF
15,NA,once,TRBJ2-7,TRBV19,TGTGCCAGTAGTATAGAGGTCAGAAGCTCCTACGAGCAGTACTTC,CASSIEVRSSYEQYF
17,TRBD1,NA,TRBJ2-2,TRBV28,TGTGCCAGCAGTATCATCGGGACAGGGGATTACACCGGGGAGCTGTTTTTT,CASSIIGTGDYTGELFF
15,NA,once,TRBJ1-1,TRBV5-1,TGCGCCAGCAGCCCGGAGGCGACATCAGGCCGACGGACTTTCTTT,CASSPEATSGRRTFF
12,NA,NA,TRBJ1-2,TRBV28,TGTGCCAGCACCCCGACAGGCTATGGCTACACCTTC,CASTPTGYGYTF
11,NA,NA,TRBJ1-6,TRBV30,TGTGCCTGGAGTGGGACGGTTACCCTCCACTTT,CAWSGTVTLHF
15,NA,NA,TRBJ2-2,TRBV7-8,TGTGCCAGCAGCCCCCTAGGGGGGCGCGACGGGGAGCTGTTTTTT,CASSPLGGRDGELFF
13,TRBD2,NA,TRBJ2-7,TRBV7-9,TGTGCCAGCAGCTTACCCCTGCGGGGGGAGCAGTACTTC,CASSLPLRGEQYF
15,NA,NA,TRBJ1-5,TRBV27,TGTGCCAGCAGTGCCGGGACGGGGAACAGTCAGCCCCAGCATTTT,CASSAGTGNSQPQHF
13,NA,NA,TRBJ1-6,TRBV4-3,TGCGCCAGCAGCCAATACAGGGATTCACCCCTCCACTTT,CASSQYRDSPLHF
12,NA,NA,TRBJ1-2,TRBV28,TGTGCCATCCCGGACATTAACTATGGCTACACCTTC,CAIPDINYGYTF
13,NA,NA,TRBJ2-1,TRBV11-2,TGTGCCAGCAGCTGGACGTTTGGGGATGAGCAGTTCTTC,CASSWTFGDEQFF
12,NA,NA,TRBJ2-7,TRBV6-6,TGTGCCAGCGGTGATGGTACCTACGAGCAGTACTTC,CASGDGTYEQYF
12,NA,NA,TRBJ2-7,TRBV18,TGTGCCAGCTCACCAGCGTCCTTCGAGCAGTACTTC,CASSPASFEQYF
17,TRBD2,NA,TRBJ2-5,TRBV7-9,TGTGCCAGCAGCAGCGGGACTAGCGCCGGATCCCAAGAGACCCAGTACTTC,CASSSGTSAGSQETQYF
19,TRBD1,NA,TRBJ2-4,TRBV28,TGTGCCAGCAGACCTCCGGGACAGGGGAAGGTCGACGCCAAAAACATTCAGTACTTC,CASRPPGQGKVDAKNIQYF
16,TRBD2,few,TRBJ2-5,TRBV6-5,TGTGCCAGCAGTTCGGGACTAGCGGGGATCCAAGAGACCCAGTACTTC,CASSSGLAGIQETQYF
15,TRBD1,NA,TRBJ2-2,TRBV6-5,TGTGCCAGCAGTTACTCGAACCAGGGGGACGGGGAGCTGTTTTTT,CASSYSNQGDGELFF
15,NA,NA,TRBJ2-1,TRBV5-1,TGCGCCAGCACAAGGGGCGGGGCCTCCTACAATGAGCAGTTCTTC,CASTRGGASYNEQFF
13,NA,NA,TRBJ2-1,TRBV11-3,TGTGCCAGCAGCTTAGGCCTAATAAATGAGCAGTTCTTC,CASSLGLINEQFF
14,TRBD1,NA,TRBJ1-2,TRBV7-2,TGTGCCAGCAGCTTAGCGGGCAGGGGGTATGGCTACACCTTC,CASSLAGRGYGYTF
12,NA,NA,TRBJ2-7,TRBV5-4,TGTGCCAGCAGCATGAGATCCTACGAGCAGTACTTC,CASSMRSYEQYF
15,NA,NA,TRBJ2-1,TRBV28,TGTGCCAGCACTTGGGAGAGAGGGACTTACAATGAGCAGTTCTTC,CASTWERGTYNEQFF
15,NA,NA,TRBJ1-5,TRBV7-9,TGTGCCAGCAGCGCAGTCGGGGGGGGCAATCAGCCCCAGCATTTT,CASSAVGGGNQPQHF
12,NA,once,TRBJ2-7,TRBV30,TGTGCCTGGAGTAAGGGGGTCTACGAGCAGTACTTC,CAWSKGVYEQYF
16,TRBD1,NA,TRBJ2-7,TRBV9,TGTGCCAGCAGCGGCGGACAGGGAGAGTTCTCCTACGAGCAGTACTTC,CASSGGQGEFSYEQYF
15,NA,NA,TRBJ2-7,TRBV6-5,TGTGCCAGCAGTTGGTCGCCATCAGGGGGGGGCGAGCAGTACTTC,CASSWSPSGGGEQYF
15,NA,NA,TRBJ1-2,TRBV7-9,TGTGCCAGCAGCTTACTCTCTCGGACCGAGGGGAGCTACACCTTC,CASSLLSRTEGSYTF
18,TRBD2,NA,TRBJ2-1,TRBV7-3,TGTGCCAGCAGCTTAATGGCTATGGCGGGACTAGCGGGAAACGAGCAGTTCTTC,CASSLMAMAGLAGNEQFF
13,NA,NA,TRBJ1-3,TRBV9,TGTGCCAGCAGCGTAGAAGGAAGAAACACCATATATTTT,CASSVEGRNTIYF
16,NA,NA,TRBJ1-6,TRBV7-9,TGTGCCAGCAGCCTACCCTTTCTGGGGACGGTCTCACCCCTCCACTTT,CASSLPFLGTVSPLHF
11,NA,NA,TRBJ2-5,TRBV7-9,TGTGCCAGCAGCGACCTGGGGGCCCAGTACTTC,CASSDLGAQYF
15,TRBD1,NA,TRBJ1-4,TRBV7-2,TGTGCCAGCAGCACTGAGGGGGCGAAGAGTGAAAAACTGTTTTTT,CASSTEGAKSEKLFF
16,NA,NA,TRBJ2-3,TRBV21-1,TGTGCCAGCAGCTTCTTTACAGGGATCGGGGCAGATACGCAGTATTTT,CASSFFTGIGADTQYF
15,TRBD1,NA,TRBJ1-2,TRBV28,TGTGCCAGCAGTTTAGGGACAGGGGAGGACTATGGCTACACCTTC,CASSLGTGEDYGYTF
14,NA,once,TRBJ1-5,TRBV27,TGTGCCAGCAGTTTGGCGTATAGCAATCAGCCCCAGCATTTT,CASSLAYSNQPQHF
15,TRBD1,NA,TRBJ1-2,TRBV5-1,TGTGCCAGCAGCTTGGATGGACAGGGTCTCTATGGCTACACCTTC,CASSLDGQGLYGYTF
17,TRBD2,NA,TRBJ2-2,TRBV11-2,TGTGCCAGCAGCCGGATGACTAGCGGGAGTAGGACCGGGGAGCTGTTTTTT,CASSRMTSGSRTGELFF
16,TRBD1,NA,TRBJ1-2,TRBV5-5,TGTGCCAGCAGCGTCCCTGGACAGGGCAGCGGCTATGGCTACACCTTC,CASSVPGQGSGYGYTF
13,NA,NA,TRBJ1-1,TRBV6-4,TGTGCCAGCAGTGCTGACACCAGAACTGAAGCTTTCTTT,CASSADTRTEAFF
12,NA,NA,TRBJ2-1,TRBV7-3,TGTGCCAGCAGCCCAAACAGGGACCAGCAGTTCTTC,CASSPNRDQQFF
16,TRBD2,NA,TRBJ2-3,TRBV28,TGTGCCAGCAGTATGCGGACTAGCTTAAACACAGATACGCAGTATTTT,CASSMRTSLNTDTQYF
15,NA,few,TRBJ1-1,TRBV15,TGTGCCACCAGCTGGGAGCGGATGGCAGTCCCCCCGGCTTTCTTT,CATSWERMAVPPAFF
14,NA,once,TRBJ1-2,TRBV4-2,TGTGCCAGCAGCCAAGATCAGGGTGGCTATGGCTACACCTTC,CASSQDQGGYGYTF
11,NA,NA,TRBJ1-2,TRBV18,TGTGCCAGCTCAGACATTACTGGCTACACCTTC,CASSDITGYTF
14,TRBD1,NA,TRBJ2-5,TRBV2,TGTGCCAGCAGTGTAGGGGACAGAGAAGAGACCCAGTACTTC,CASSVGDREETQYF
11,NA,NA,TRBJ2-7,TRBV10-3,TGTGCCATCAGTGACCTGTATGAGCAGTACTTC,CAISDLYEQYF
15,NA,NA,TRBJ2-1,TRBV29-1,TGCAGCGTTGATTTGGGCGTGAGCTCCTACAATGAGCAGTTCTTC,CSVDLGVSSYNEQFF
14,NA,NA,TRBJ1-2,TRBV11-2,TGTGCCAGCAGCCCCGGGGGTCGGGGCTATGGCTACACCTTC,CASSPGGRGYGYTF
14,TRBD1,NA,TRBJ1-4,TRBV5-6,TGTGCCAGCAGCTTAACAGGGGGCGAGGAAAAACTGTTTTTT,CASSLTGGEEKLFF
11,NA,NA,TRBJ1-1,TRBV29-1,TGCAGCGTTGAACGGGACACTGAAGCTTTCTTT,CSVERDTEAFF